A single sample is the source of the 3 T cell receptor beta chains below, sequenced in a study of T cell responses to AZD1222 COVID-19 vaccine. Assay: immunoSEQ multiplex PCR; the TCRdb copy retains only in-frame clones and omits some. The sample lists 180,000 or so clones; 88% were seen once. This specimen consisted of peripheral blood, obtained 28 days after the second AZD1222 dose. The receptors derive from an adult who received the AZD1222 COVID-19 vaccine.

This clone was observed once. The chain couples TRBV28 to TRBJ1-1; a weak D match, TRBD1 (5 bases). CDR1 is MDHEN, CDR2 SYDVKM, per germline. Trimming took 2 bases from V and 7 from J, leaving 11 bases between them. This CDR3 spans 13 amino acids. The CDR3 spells CASSLGGRGEAFF. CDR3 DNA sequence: TGTGCCAGCAGTTTAGGGGGAAGGGGTGAAGCTTTCTTT.

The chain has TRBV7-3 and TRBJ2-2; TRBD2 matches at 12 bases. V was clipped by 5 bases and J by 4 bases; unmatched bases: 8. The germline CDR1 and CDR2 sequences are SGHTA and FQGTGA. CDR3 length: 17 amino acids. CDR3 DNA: TGTGCCAGCAGCCCCTCAAGACTAGCGGGAGTCACCGGGGAGCTGTTTTTT. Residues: CASSPSRLAGVTGELFF.

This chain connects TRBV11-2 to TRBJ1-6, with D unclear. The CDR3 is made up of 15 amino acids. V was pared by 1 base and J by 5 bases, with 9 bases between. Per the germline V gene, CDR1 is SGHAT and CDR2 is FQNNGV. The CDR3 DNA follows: TGTGCCAGCAGCTTAGGACGGTTTGATAATTCACCCCTCCACTTT. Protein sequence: CASSLGRFDNSPLHF.